The following is a TCR beta chain sequence with its context. The sample is drawn from a study of cytomegalovirus exposure and HLA in healthy donors. With 3 bases clipped from V and 0 bases from J, the junction kept 3 bases outside the gene matches. The CDR3 is made up of 15 amino acids. Germline V gene lookup returns CDR1 KGHSH and CDR2 LQKENI. Primers: 60 Vbeta forward and 13 Jbeta reverse. Profiled with immunoSEQ multiplex PCR; TCRdb holds only in-frame clones, not every one. The repertoire has 200,000 or so clones, 82% of them found once; the top ten carry under 7.5%. Sequences were obtained from PBMCs. The chain joins TRBV18 to TRBJ2-7; 9 bases fit TRBD2. The clonotype originates from a woman aged 45 to 65 in good health and CMV-seropositive. CDR3 in DNA: TGTGCCAGCTCACCCCTAGCGGGGTACTCCTACGAGCAGTACTTC. Translation gives CASSPLAGYSYEQYF.